The clone carrying this TCR beta chain appeared many times. The length of the CDR3 is 14 residues. The germline V gene has CDR1 SGHRS and CDR2 YFSETQ. V was clipped by 2 bases and J by 0 bases, with 8 bases between them. MiXCR, applied by TCRdb to the 5' RACE reads, yields one record per CDR3 protein. The data contain tens of thousands of distinct CDR3 sequences, approximately 17% of them singletons. V is TRBV5-1 and J is TRBJ2-5; D is ambiguous. The receptor comes from a female donor with breast cancer. The specimen sequenced was naive CD4+ T cells sorted from blood. Specified subset: naive CD4+ T cells, CD4+CD45RA+CD25-. The CDR3 reads CASSFQANQETQYF. Here the CDR3 DNA reads TGCGCCAGCAGCTTCCAGGCAAACCAAGAGACCCAGTACTTC.